The subject of this entry is one TCR beta chain. Its antigen is not identified. This CDR3 is built from 14 residues. The entry originates in a study of blood T cells in healthy people across ages. Findings and limits, study-wide: Per million T cells, TCR beta diversity dropped about linearly as age rose. The study regarded diversity estimates from one million T cells as underestimates.

A second PCR, run for about 6 to 11 cycles, used a sample-barcoded 5' primer plus a J-beta primer mix. The template-switch adaptor, which had 12 random nucleotides, put a tag on each cDNA molecule. TCRdb redid the calling of the 5' RACE reads with MiXCR, one entry per CDR3 protein. The sample records around 940,000 distinct CDR3 sequences, roughly 47% being singletons. The source of this sequence is a woman aged 60-70 years in good health. The chain carries TRBV12-3 or TRBV12-4 and TRBJ2-5, with D maybe TRBD2 (5 bases). The J call is doubtful: the DNA matches TRBJ2-7 better. The sample taken for sequencing was blood. The CDR3 coding sequence is TGTGCCAGCACCCTAGGACCAGCGGAAATCGAGCAGTACTTC. Translating it yields CASTLGPAEIEQYF.